The clone carrying this T cell receptor beta chain was picked up many times. Its antigen is currently unknown. The entry originates in a study of T cells in Graves' hyperthyroidism and ophthalmopathy. The CDR3 regions of TCR beta were amplified from RNA transcripts. The HTBI primer set served for first-round RT-PCR of the TCR CDR3. TCRdb ran MiXCR on the multiplex PCR reads and lists one entry per CDR3 protein. The repertoire holds 500,000 to 600,000 distinct CDR3 sequences, with around 46% as singletons. This CDR3 contains 14 residues. Germline-derived CDR1 and CDR2 are MNHEY and SVGEGT. With 4 bases removed from V and 2 bases from J, the gap between germline ends came to 8 bases. Study-wide points: Classification by a 13 V-J model distinguished ophthalmopathy from stable hyperthyroidism. Blood also contained most expanded thyroid clonotypes above 0.001.

Hyperthyroidism was newly diagnosed in patients aged 18 to 65 (duration under 2 months). Diagnoses were made from clinical symptoms, serum measures (thyroxine and TRAb), thyroid ultrasound and orbital computed tomography. This TCR was sampled from a woman between 18 and 29 years old with Graves' hyperthyroidism. The chain links TRBV6-2 or TRBV6-3 to TRBJ2-2; unclear D gene. Material for sequencing was peripheral blood or thyroid tissue (not recorded which). The CDR3 sequence: CASSSHSNTGELFF. CDR3 in DNA: TGTGCCAGCAGTTCCCACAGCAACACCGGGGAGCTGTTTTTT.